This T cell receptor beta chain was retrieved from a study of shared clonotypes between healthy human individuals. Study-wide results and limits: Sampling included only blood; tissue repertoires likely differ.

For this clone: Antigen specificity is unknown.

Measured with immunoSEQ multiplex PCR; TCRdb has only the in-frame clones, and not every one. The data show approximately 460,000 clones, with around 77% seen just once and 12% held by the top ten. This CDR3 region has 12 residues. With 8 bases removed from V and 0 bases from J, the gap between germline ends came to 10 bases. The germline V gene has CDR1 GTSNPN and CDR2 SVGIG (reference sequence). The TCR originated in a woman in her thirties or forties in good health. Some clones in this sample may be carry-over from other donors' samples. The chain couples TRBV30 to TRBJ1-1; TRBD1 might be the D (6 bases). The sequenced sample was PBMCs. The CDR3 nucleotides read TGTGCCGGCCAGGGGATGAACACTGAAGCTTTCTTT. Its protein is CAGQGMNTEAFF.